The rows below give T cell receptor beta chains drawn from one sample of a study of blood T cells in healthy people across ages. TCRdb reanalysed the 5' RACE reads using MiXCR and keeps one entry per CDR3 protein. Here the sample spans 1,300,000 or so distinct CDR3 sequences, roughly 59% being singletons. Sequenced input: blood. These receptors were obtained from a man aged 18 to 30 in good health. Both conserved end residues are part of each CDR3. Each record gives: CDR3 length, V gene, J gene, D gene, clone size, CDR3 DNA, CDR3 protein. The D gene is left open where the match is weak. The size of a clone is reported for some rows only, either as once, few or many, or as a class for expanded clones.

15	TRBV9	TRBJ1-2	TRBD1	.	TGTGCCAGCAGCGGGGACAGTTTTATTAACTATGGCTACACCTTC	CASSGDSFINYGYTF
15	TRBV12-3/TRBV12-4	TRBJ2-5	.	.	TGTGCCAGCAGAAGTTCGGGACTGTCAAGCGAGACCCAGTACTTC	CASRSSGLSSETQYF
17	TRBV5-1	TRBJ2-3	.	.	TGCGCCAGCAGCTTGGTGGCCAAACTGTCTAGCACAGATACGCAGTATTTT	CASSLVAKLSSTDTQYF
13	TRBV24-1	TRBJ2-3	.	.	TGTGCCACCAGTGATTTTTTCACAGATACGCAGTATTTT	CATSDFFTDTQYF
12	TRBV5-5	TRBJ2-1	.	few	TGTGCCAGCAGCTATGCCCACAATGAGCAGTTCTTC	CASSYAHNEQFF
16	TRBV4-1	TRBJ2-1	.	many	TGCGCCAGCAGCCAAGAAGGCGGTAGCTCCTACAATGAGCAGTTCTTC	CASSQEGGSSYNEQFF
14	TRBV29-1	TRBJ2-3	TRBD2	.	TGCAGCTATGCTCGGCTAGCGGGGCCAGATACGCAGTATTTT	CSYARLAGPDTQYF
12	TRBV6-2/TRBV6-3	TRBJ2-7	.	.	TGTGCCAGCAGTTCGGACGTTATCGAGCAGTACTTC	CASSSDVIEQYF
15	TRBV3-1	TRBJ2-6	.	.	TGTGCCTGCAGCCAGGATACTTCTGGGGCCAACGTCCTGACTTTC	CACSQDTSGANVLTF
16	TRBV18	TRBJ1-5	TRBD1	.	TGTGCCAGCTCACCCTCGGGACAGGGTGGTAATCAGCCCCAGCATTTT	CASSPSGQGGNQPQHF
13	TRBV7-9	TRBJ2-7	.	.	TGTGCCAGCAGCTCCTCATGGGTGGGCGAGCAGTACTTC	CASSSSWVGEQYF
13	TRBV29-1	TRBJ2-5	.	.	TGCAGCGCCCGACCGGCAGGGGTCGGGACCCAGTACTTC	CSARPAGVGTQYF
16	TRBV25-1	TRBJ2-7	.	.	TGTGCCAGCAGTGACGGTAGGGACCCAAGCCCCTACGAGCAGTACTTC	CASSDGRDPSPYEQYF
14	TRBV7-2	TRBJ2-7	.	few	TGTGCCAGCAGAGTTCCGGGACATACCTACGAGCAGTACTTC	CASRVPGHTYEQYF
16	TRBV9	TRBJ2-1	.	.	TGTGCCAGCAGCGTAGACGGGGGGCGAGAAAACAATGAGCAGTTCTTC	CASSVDGGRENNEQFF
15	TRBV2	TRBJ1-4	TRBD1	.	TGTGCCAGCAGTGAAATCAGGACAGGAGATGAAAAACTGTTTTTT	CASSEIRTGDEKLFF
11	TRBV7-6	TRBJ2-7	.	few	TGTGCCAGCAGCAACCGACAGGAGCAGTACTTC	CASSNRQEQYF
15	TRBV20-1	TRBJ2-5	TRBD1	.	TGCAGTGCTCGAGACAGGGCACCGTCTTTAAGGACCCAGTACTTC	CSARDRAPSLRTQYF
14	TRBV12-3/TRBV12-4	TRBJ2-7	.	.	TGTGCCAGCACACCGTCGACTGGGACCTACGAGCAGTACTTC	CASTPSTGTYEQYF
14	TRBV18	TRBJ1-2	.	.	TGTGCCAGCTCGGATAGGGGCTCGCACTATGGCTACACCTTC	CASSDRGSHYGYTF
15	TRBV4-3	TRBJ1-3	.	.	TGCGCCAGCAGCCAAGTGGGGGGGGCTGGAAACACCATATATTTT	CASSQVGGAGNTIYF
14	TRBV4-2	TRBJ2-2	.	.	TGTGCCAGCAGCCCCTTCCTGAACACCGGGGAGCTGTTTTTT	CASSPFLNTGELFF
18	TRBV12-3/TRBV12-4	TRBJ1-6	.	.	TGTGCCAGCAGTCTGATGGGCAGCCTGAGCTCCTATAATTCACCCCTCCACTTT	CASSLMGSLSSYNSPLHF
16	TRBV7-9	TRBJ2-1	.	.	TGTGCCAGCAGCCCCCGGTCCAACGGTGACCAAGAGACCCAGTTCTTC	CASSPRSNGDQETQFF
14	TRBV20-1	TRBJ2-1	.	few	TGCAGTGCTAGAGAAGCGACTAACTACAATGAGCAGTTCTTC	CSAREATNYNEQFF
14	TRBV9	TRBJ1-2	TRBD1	.	TGTGCCAGCGCAGTAGACAGGGGTAACTATGGCCACACCTTC	CASAVDRGNYGHTF
18	TRBV6-5	TRBJ2-1	.	.	TGTGCCAGCAGTTACTCGACCGGGGTGGTACGGACAAACAATGAGCAGTTCTTC	CASSYSTGVVRTNNEQFF
14	TRBV6-5	TRBJ2-5	.	.	TGTGCCAGCAGTTATTGGGACGACCAAGAGACCCAGTACTTC	CASSYWDDQETQYF
18	TRBV4-1	TRBJ1-4	.	.	TGCGCCAGCAGCCAAGGACCCAAAAAGGAGGAGGCTAATGAAAAACTGTTTTTT	CASSQGPKKEEANEKLFF
14	TRBV9	TRBJ2-1	TRBD2	few	TGTGCCAGCAGCGTAGATGGGGGGGTCGATGAGCAGTTCTTC	CASSVDGGVDEQFF
13	TRBV29-1	TRBJ2-7	.	.	TGCAGCGTCAGACGGGACCGAGACTACGAGCAGTACTTC	CSVRRDRDYEQYF
12	TRBV6-2/TRBV6-3	TRBJ1-1	TRBD1	.	TGTGCCAGCAGTAGGACAGGGCGACCTGCTTTCTTT	CASSRTGRPAFF
13	TRBV20-1	TRBJ1-4	.	.	TGCAGTGCTATTTCGCCTGAGGGGGAAAAACCGTTTTTT	CSAISPEGEKPFF
14	TRBV6-5	TRBJ2-2	.	once	TGTGCCAGCTGTCTAAGGGGGAGCACCGGGGAGCTGTTTTTT	CASCLRGSTGELFF
16	TRBV27	TRBJ1-5	.	.	TGTGCCAGCAGTTTATCAACGGGAGGGTTTGGTCAGCCCCAGCATTTT	CASSLSTGGFGQPQHF
12	TRBV29-1	TRBJ1-2	.	few	TGCAGCGTTGGAGGGACGGGCTATGGCTACACCTTC	CSVGGTGYGYTF
15	TRBV4-1	TRBJ1-1	.	.	TGCGCCAGCAGCCAAGGGACAGCCCAGAGGGCTGAAGCTTTCTTT	CASSQGTAQRAEAFF
15	TRBV11-2	TRBJ2-5	.	.	TGTGCCAGCAGCTTAGATCTAGTCTCAGTAGAGACCCAGTACTTC	CASSLDLVSVETQYF
13	TRBV5-1	TRBJ2-5	.	.	TGCGCCAGTCGAGGGCGAGTTACCGAGACCCAGTACTTC	CASRGRVTETQYF
12	TRBV11-2	TRBJ1-2	.	many	TGTGCCAGCAGCTCAATAAACGGTGGCTACACCTTC	CASSSINGGYTF